Below are 20 T cell receptor beta chains sequenced from a single sample in a study of control samples from healthy donors and cancer patients. The table came from immunoSEQ multiplex PCR; TCRdb's copy has only in-frame clones and leaves some out. Here the sample spans 85,000 to 120,000 clones, 92% being singletons. The specimen sequenced was blood. These receptors came from a woman younger than 30 in good health.

The rearrangement uses TRBV27 and TRBJ2-7; TRBD1 matches at 7 bases. Germline V gene lookup returns CDR1 MNHEY and CDR2 SMNVEV (reference sequence). With 5 bases clipped from V and 7 bases from J, the junction kept 14 bases outside the gene matches. CDR3 length: 15 residues. CDR3 coding DNA: TGTGCCAGCAGTCCAATCCGGGACAGCCTTGTGGAGCAGTACTTC. Its translation is CASSPIRDSLVEQYF.

This rearrangement joins TRBV5-4 to TRBJ1-4; no definite D call. The CDR3 loop spans 12 amino acids. With 0 bases removed from V and 8 bases from J, the gap between germline ends came to 5 bases. Germline CDR1 SGHNT, CDR2 YYREEE (reference sequence). This CDR3 reads CASSLGREKLFF. DNA of the CDR3: TGTGCCAGCAGCTTGGGTCGGGAAAAACTGTTTTTT. Looking up the rest from reference TRBV5-4 and TRBJ1-4 gives the full variable domain: ETGVTQSPTHLIKTRGQQVTLRCSSQSGHNTVSWYQQALGQGPQFIFQYYREEENGRGNFPPRFSGLQFPNYSSELNVNALELDDSALYLCASSLGREKLFFGSGTQLSVL.

This CDR3 is CASRLSEQGGGQPQHF. CDR3 DNA sequence: TGTGCAAGTCGCTTATCAGAACAGGGAGGCGGTCAGCCCCAGCATTTT. This sequence joins TRBV12-2 and TRBJ1-5. TRBV12-2 constitutes a pseudogene. The CDR3 runs 16 residues.

The chain couples TRBV19 to TRBJ1-2; 7 nucleotides line up with TRBD1. Germline CDR1 LNHDA, CDR2 SQIVND (reference sequence). V trimming: 2 bases; J trimming: 8 bases; junction bases outside the gene matches: 14. CDR3 length equals 16 residues. The CDR3 loop is CASSIHPVRGGKGYTF. In nucleotides, the CDR3 is TGTGCCAGTAGTATACACCCCGTTAGAGGGGGCAAAGGCTACACCTTC.

This chain links TRBV10-1 with TRBJ2-7, with 10 bases lining up with TRBD1. Trimming removed 5 bases from V and 4 bases from J; junction bases left unmatched: 17. The CDR3 has 18 amino acids. CDR1 is WNHNN, CDR2 SYGVQD, per germline (reference sequence). The CDR3 sequence is CASSSGQGSLQGGYEQYF. The CDR3 nucleotides read TGCGCCAGCAGTTCGGGACAGGGGAGCCTCCAGGGAGGGTACGAGCAGTACTTC.

The chain recombines TRBV12-3 or TRBV12-4 with TRBJ1-2; D is ambiguous. Trimming pared 4 bases from V and 8 bases from J, leaving 8 bases between. This CDR3 comprises 11 residues. The CDR3 DNA sequence: TGTGCCAGCAGTTCGTCAGGAGGCTACACCTTC. Its translation: CASSSSGGYTF.

This chain links TRBV10-2 with TRBJ2-1; D gene unclear. CDR1 is WSHSY, CDR2 SAAADI, per germline. This CDR3 comprises 12 residues. The germline V and J ends were trimmed by 4 bases and 5 bases, with 6 bases remaining between them. The CDR3 DNA sequence: TGCGCCAGCAGTGCGATAGACAATGAGCAGTTCTTC. Translation gives CASSAIDNEQFF.

The V and J genes are TRBV10-3 and TRBJ1-4; TRBD1 aligns across 9 bases. The CDR3 runs 15 residues. V shed 4 bases and J 7 bases; nucleotides not matched to a gene: 7. Germline lookup yields CDR1 ENHRY and CDR2 SYGVKD. The CDR3 region has the DNA TGTGCCATCAGTGTAAGACAGGGGGAGAGTGAAAAACTGTTTTTT. It is translated as CAISVRQGESEKLFF.

The V gene is TRBV6-2 or TRBV6-3, the J gene TRBJ1-1; possibly TRBD1 for D (5 bases). CDR3 length: 13 residues. Per the germline V gene, CDR1 is MNHEY and CDR2 is SVGEGT. V lost 4 bases and J lost 5, with 11 bases in between. The CDR3 region has the DNA TGTGCCAGCAGTTTTCAGGGTGGAACTGAAGCTTTCTTT. Translation: CASSFQGGTEAFF.

Here the CDR3 DNA reads TGTGCCAGCAGTTACTCCGGCCCAGGGAAAGCTGGCTACACCTTC. As protein: CASSYSGPGKAGYTF. V is TRBV6-5 and J is TRBJ1-2; D is possibly TRBD1 (5 bases). CDR3 length equals 15 residues. Looked up from germline, CDR1 is MNHEY and CDR2 is SVGAGI. Between the trimmed V and J ends, which lost 0 bases and 7 bases, there was a span of 15 bases.

There are a few counts of this clone. The CDR3 DNA follows: TGTGCCAGCAGTGATCGAGGGCTTCGCAATCAGCCCCAGCATTTT. Translating gives CASSDRGLRNQPQHF. The V call is TRBV6-1, the J call TRBJ1-5; D remains unclear. The V gene's germline CDR1 is MNHNS and CDR2 SASEGT. V lost 3 bases and J 2 bases, leaving 11 bases between the germline ends. The length of the CDR3 is 15 residues.

The rearrangement uses TRBV7-3 and TRBJ2-1, with 12 bases matching TRBD2. Germline CDR1 is SGHTA and CDR2 is FQGTGA. J gave up 0 bases and V 2 bases, and 14 bases lay outside the gene matches. This CDR3 has 21 amino acids. CDR3 bases: TGTGCCAGCAGCTTATCCCCTAGCGGGAGGGTCCCTGCGAGCTCCTACAATGAGCAGTTCTTC. It encodes CASSLSPSGRVPASSYNEQFF. Supplemented by reference TRBV7-3 and TRBJ2-1, the full variable domain reads GAGVSQTPSNKVTEKGKYVELRCDPISGHTALYWYRQSLGQGPEFLIYFQGTGAADDSGLPNDRFFAVRPEGSVSTLKIQRTERGDSAVYLCASSLSPSGRVPASSYNEQFFGPGTRLTVL.

V and J are TRBV6-4 and TRBJ1-1; unclear D gene. Germline values: CDR1 MRHNA, CDR2 SNTAGT. The CDR3 runs 14 residues. V was shortened by 2 bases and J by 4 bases, with 11 bases between the two germline ends. This chain's CDR3 is CASSDRQEGTEAFF. The DNA of the CDR3 is TGTGCCAGCAGTGACCGGCAGGAGGGCACTGAAGCTTTCTTT.

The rearrangement joins TRBV19 to TRBJ2-5, with 10 nucleotides matching TRBD2. V was pared by 4 bases and J by 4 bases, with 6 bases of the junction left unmatched. Germline CDR1 is LNHDA and CDR2 is SQIVND (reference sequence). The CDR3 spans 15 residues. DNA for the CDR3: TGTGCCAGTAGTACCTTAGCGGGGGGCCCAGAGACCCAGTACTTC. This encodes CASSTLAGGPETQYF.

Here the CDR3 DNA reads TGTGCCAGCAGCGTGGCGGGGACGGGTCAGCCCCAGCATTTT. Translation: CASSVAGTGQPQHF. The gene calls are TRBV9 and TRBJ1-5, with D tentatively TRBD1 (5 bases). V was shortened by 2 bases and J by 6 bases, with 12 bases between the two germline ends. The germline gives CDR1 SGDLS, CDR2 YYNGEE. This CDR3 region has 14 residues.

The chain couples TRBV6-5 to TRBJ1-2; D unresolved. Germline V gene sequence: CDR1 MNHEY, CDR2 SVGAGI. The CDR3 consists of 15 residues. V was clipped by 4 bases and J by 2 bases, with 14 bases between them. The CDR3 DNA reads TGTGCCAGCAGTTCCCGTTTTGGGCGAAACTATGGCTACACCTTC. It specifies CASSSRFGRNYGYTF.

The genes are TRBV28 and TRBJ1-6; no clear D. The CDR3 has 13 amino acids. Germline V gives CDR1 MDHEN, CDR2 SYDVKM. The germline V and J ends were trimmed by 5 bases and 5 bases, with 7 bases remaining between them. CDR3 in amino acids: CASSVGNNSPLHF. For the CDR3, the DNA is TGTGCCAGCAGTGTCGGAAATAATTCACCCCTCCACTTT.

This clone was observed once. The genes are TRBV15 and TRBJ1-1; 9 bases map to TRBD1. V shed 8 bases, J shed 3 bases, and the junction held 7 bases outside the gene matches. The CDR3 consists of 14 residues. In germline, CDR1 is LNHNV, CDR2 YYDKDF (reference sequence). DNA of the CDR3: TGTGCCACCCGCTACAGGGGGCAAGACACTGAAGCTTTCTTT. Translation: CATRYRGQDTEAFF.

The chain combines TRBV11-3 with TRBJ2-2, with D perhaps TRBD1 or TRBD2 (5 bases each). There are 15 residues in the CDR3. CDR1 and CDR2 from the germline V gene are SGHNT and YENEEA. V was shortened by 4 bases and J by 4 bases, with 13 bases between the two germline ends. The CDR3 sequence is CASSSALGTTGELFF. CDR3 nucleotides: TGTGCCAGCAGCTCCGCTCTGGGGACCACCGGGGAGCTGTTTTTT.

The chain links TRBV24-1 to TRBJ2-5; 8 bases align to TRBD1. Germline V CDR1 and CDR2: KGHDR, SFDVKD. The V gene end was trimmed by 7 bases and the J gene end by 5 bases; junction bases not matched to a gene: 11. The CDR3 has 15 residues. This CDR3 is CATSLIEQGAETQYF. In DNA, the CDR3 is TGTGCCACCAGCCTAATAGAGCAGGGGGCGGAGACCCAGTACTTC.